The 21 T cell receptor beta chains below all came from one sample that was sequenced in a study of early T cells in non-severe SARS-CoV-2 infection. In TCRdb, the 5' RACE reads were re-called with MiXCR into one record per CDR3 protein. The sample lists about 55,000 distinct CDR3 sequences, 8.2% occurring once. Sequencing was done on a sample of whole blood. The receptors originated from an adult who was a healthcare worker with PCR-confirmed SARS-CoV-2 infection or an uninfected control (not recorded which).

V gene TRBV5-6 combines with J gene TRBJ2-1, with no clear D. There are 11 residues in the CDR3. Germline CDR1 and CDR2: SGHDT and YYEEEE. V was pared by 2 bases and J by 10 bases, with 7 bases between. DNA for the CDR3: TGTGCCAGCAGCTTACTGAGGGAGCAGTTCTTC. Protein: CASSLLREQFF.

This clonotype was recorded many times. J is TRBJ1-4 and V is TRBV7-2; a weak D match, TRBD1 (5 bases). The V and J ends lost 3 bases and 0 bases respectively, with 5 bases between them. This CDR3 is 14 amino acids long. CDR1 and CDR2 (germline): SGHTA, FQGNSA. The CDR3 loop reads CASSFRATNEKLFF. In DNA form, the CDR3 reads TGTGCCAGCAGCTTCAGGGCAACTAATGAAAAACTGTTTTTT.

V is TRBV6-5 and J is TRBJ2-2; D gene unclear. CDR1 and CDR2 from the germline V gene are MNHEY and SVGAGI. With 2 bases removed from V and 2 bases from J, the gap between germline ends came to 6 bases. The CDR3 totals 14 residues. CDR3 region: CASSYSTNTGELFF. As DNA, the CDR3 is TGTGCCAGCAGTTACAGCACTAACACCGGGGAGCTGTTTTTT.

The V call is TRBV5-1, the J call TRBJ2-6; no firm D call. The germline V and J ends were trimmed by 0 bases and 0 bases, with 4 bases remaining between them. The length of the CDR3 is 15 residues. Germline V gene lookup returns CDR1 SGHRS and CDR2 YFSETQ. The CDR3 sequence is CASSLESSGANVLTF. As DNA, the CDR3 is TGCGCCAGCAGCTTGGAGAGCTCTGGGGCCAACGTCCTGACTTTC.

This clonotype was picked up a small number of times. The gene calls are TRBV10-3 and TRBJ2-1; D remains unclear. The CDR3 sequence is 12 residues long. Germline assignment: CDR1 ENHRY and CDR2 SYGVKD. The V end lost 2 bases, the J end lost 6 bases, and 5 bases lay between the germline ends. Here the CDR3 reads CAISEITNEQFF. DNA of the CDR3: TGTGCCATCAGTGAGATCACCAATGAGCAGTTCTTC.

This clonotype is judged medium-sized (0.01 to 0.1%). The chain combines TRBV14 with TRBJ2-1; D is perhaps TRBD2 (6 bases). In germline, CDR1 is SGHDN, CDR2 FVKESK. V was clipped by 5 bases and J by 0 bases, with 8 bases between them. The CDR3 runs to 14 residues. The CDR3 spells CASSAGSSYNEQFF. The CDR3 DNA reads as TGTGCCAGCAGCGCGGGGAGCTCCTACAATGAGCAGTTCTTC.

V usage is TRBV6-6 and J usage is TRBJ2-5; D gene ambiguous. The germline V gene has CDR1 MNHNY and CDR2 SVGAGI (reference sequence). The CDR3 sequence is 15 residues long. V was clipped by 5 bases and J by 2 bases, with 15 bases between them. The CDR3 bases are TGTGCCAGCAGTAGAGGCCGGACGGTACAAGAGACCCAGTACTTC. Translation gives CASSRGRTVQETQYF.

This clonotype was counted at least ten times. The V gene is TRBV7-8, the J gene TRBJ1-4, with 8 bases that match TRBD1. The CDR3 has 14 amino acids. Germline V gene data show CDR1 as SGHVS and CDR2 as FQNEAQ. The V gene end was trimmed by 5 bases and the J gene end by 8 bases; junction bases not matched to a gene: 7. The CDR3 here is CASSIGQGGEKLFF. CDR3 sequence (DNA): TGTGCCAGCAGCATTGGACAGGGTGGAGAAAAACTGTTTTTT. The full variable domain, rest sourced from reference TRBV7-8 and TRBJ1-4, is GAGVSQSPRYKVAKRGQDVALRCDPISGHVSLFWYQQALGQGPEFLTYFQNEAQLDKSGLPSDRFFAERPEGSVSTLKIQRTQQEDSAVYLCASSIGQGGEKLFFGSGTQLSVL.

This chain links TRBV6-2 or TRBV6-3 with TRBJ1-2; D gene ambiguous. Trimming removed 4 bases at V and 2 bases at J, with 5 bases between. Per the germline V gene, CDR1 is MNHEY and CDR2 is SVGEGT. The CDR3 has 12 residues. The CDR3 nucleotides are TGTGCCAGCAGTTCTCACAACTATGGCTACACCTTC. It translates to CASSSHNYGYTF.

This clonotype has more than one count but fewer than ten. The chain combines TRBV20-1 with TRBJ2-3; no clear D. CDR3 length equals 13 residues. Germline loops: CDR1 DFQATT, CDR2 SNEGSKA (reference sequence). Trimming took 6 bases from V and 1 from J, leaving 11 bases between them. The CDR3 region is CSALSPRTDTQYF. The CDR3 nucleotides are TGCAGTGCGCTCTCGCCTCGCACAGATACGCAGTATTTT.

This clonotype was seen many times. V is TRBV11-2 and J is TRBJ2-2; D unresolved. The CDR3 is made up of 12 amino acids. Germline V gives CDR1 SGHAT, CDR2 FQNNGV. The V and J ends lost 5 bases and 5 bases respectively, with 6 bases between them. The CDR3 protein is CASSPVTGELFF. DNA of the CDR3: TGTGCCAGCAGCCCAGTGACCGGGGAGCTGTTTTTT. Based on the CDR3 plus reference TRBV11-2 and TRBJ2-2, the full variable domain is EAGVAQSPRYKIIEKRQSVAFWCNPISGHATLYWYQQILGQGPKLLIQFQNNGVVDDSQLPKDRFSAERLKGVDSTLKIQPAKLEDSAVYLCASSPVTGELFFGEGSRLTVL.

The V gene is TRBV4-1, the J gene TRBJ1-4; D is uncertain. The CDR3 loop spans 15 amino acids. Trimming removed 4 bases from V and 5 bases from J, with 14 bases in between. Germline CDR1 is MGHRA and CDR2 is YSYEKL. The CDR3 DNA follows: TGCGCCAGCAGCCCTAACGTCCTAGGGAATGAAAAACTGTTTTTT. Translation: CASSPNVLGNEKLFF.

In its sample, this clonotype was seen many times. The V call is TRBV7-9, the J call TRBJ2-3; D call uncertain. CDR3 length: 13 residues. Germline lookup yields CDR1 SEHNR and CDR2 FQNEAQ (reference sequence). Trimming cost V 2 bases and J 0 bases, with 3 bases left between them. CDR3 region: CASSLISTDTQYF. CDR3 nucleotides: TGTGCCAGCAGCTTAATTAGCACAGATACGCAGTATTTT.

This clonotype occurred a few times. At one end, the junction sequence differs from germline, possibly due to a read error. The chain has TRBV20-1 and TRBJ2-4, with D perhaps matching TRBD2 (5 bases). The CDR3 runs to 12 residues. CDR1 DFQATT and CDR2 SNEGSKA come from the germline V gene (reference sequence). The DNA for the CDR3 is TGCAGTGCTAGAACCGCAGACGGGATTGGGGACTTC. Protein: CSARTADGIGDF.

This sequence joins TRBV2 and TRBJ2-3; 12 nucleotides line up with TRBD2. The CDR3 is 15 residues long. Germline-derived CDR1 and CDR2 are SNHLY and FYNNEI. V was pared by 8 bases and J by 6 bases, with 9 bases of the junction left unmatched. The CDR3 sequence is CASSSSGGARDTQYF. The CDR3 DNA is TGTGCCAGCTCTTCTAGCGGGGGGGCCAGGGATACGCAGTATTTT.

This clonotype showed up many times. This chain connects TRBV6-6 to TRBJ2-7; D remains unclear. Germline V gene data show CDR1 as MNHNY and CDR2 as SVGAGI (reference sequence). The CDR3 sequence is 14 residues long. Trimming took off 6 bases at V and 5 bases at J, with 17 bases between the two ends. DNA of the CDR3: TGTGCCAGCAGCCAAGCCCTGAGTATCCACGAGCAGTACTTC. Translated, it gives CASSQALSIHEQYF.

The table lists this clonotype with a few counts. This sequence joins TRBV19 and TRBJ2-1; tentative D call: TRBD2 (6 bases). Germline values: CDR1 LNHDA, CDR2 SQIVND (reference sequence). The CDR3 consists of 14 residues. V was pared by 8 bases and J by 3 bases, with 14 bases between. CDR3 sequence (DNA): TGTGCCAGTGGAGACGGGGGATTCTACAATGAGCAGTTCTTC. Protein sequence: CASGDGGFYNEQFF.

There are many counts of this clonotype. The rearrangement uses TRBV12-3 or TRBV12-4 and TRBJ1-5; maybe TRBD1 (6 bases). V lost 5 bases and J 5 bases, leaving 13 bases between the germline ends. The CDR3 length is 14 residues. CDR3 DNA sequence: TGTGCCAGCAGTCCAGACAGGTCTGATCAGCCCCAGCATTTT. Residues: CASSPDRSDQPQHF.

The chain couples TRBV3-1 to TRBJ2-1; 9 nucleotides align to TRBD2. The CDR3 length is 16 residues. V trimming: 4 bases; J trimming: 2 bases; junction bases outside the gene matches: 6. Germline loops: CDR1 LGHDT, CDR2 YNNKEL (reference sequence). CDR3 sequence reads: CASSPLAGGTYNEQFF. The CDR3 DNA is TGTGCCAGCAGCCCCCTTGCGGGAGGGACCTACAATGAGCAGTTCTTC.

V and J are TRBV5-1 and TRBJ1-4, with a weak D call TRBD1 (6 bases). This CDR3 has 14 residues. In germline, CDR1 is SGHRS, CDR2 YFSETQ. Trimming stripped 5 bases from V and 4 bases from J, with 12 bases between. The CDR3, as DNA: TGCGCCAGCAGGAAAGGGGGGATTAATGAAAAACTGTTTTTT. Translating it yields CASRKGGINEKLFF.

The chain employs TRBV11-2 and TRBJ1-6, with TRBD1 as a possible D gene (6 bases). The CDR3 is made up of 18 amino acids. Per germline, CDR1 SGHAT and CDR2 FQNNGV. V was pared by 1 base and J by 7 bases, with 20 bases between. In DNA, the CDR3 is TGTGCCAGCAGCTTAGGTATTTCAGGGGAAGATTGGAATTCACCCCTCCACTTT. Amino acid sequence: CASSLGISGEDWNSPLHF.